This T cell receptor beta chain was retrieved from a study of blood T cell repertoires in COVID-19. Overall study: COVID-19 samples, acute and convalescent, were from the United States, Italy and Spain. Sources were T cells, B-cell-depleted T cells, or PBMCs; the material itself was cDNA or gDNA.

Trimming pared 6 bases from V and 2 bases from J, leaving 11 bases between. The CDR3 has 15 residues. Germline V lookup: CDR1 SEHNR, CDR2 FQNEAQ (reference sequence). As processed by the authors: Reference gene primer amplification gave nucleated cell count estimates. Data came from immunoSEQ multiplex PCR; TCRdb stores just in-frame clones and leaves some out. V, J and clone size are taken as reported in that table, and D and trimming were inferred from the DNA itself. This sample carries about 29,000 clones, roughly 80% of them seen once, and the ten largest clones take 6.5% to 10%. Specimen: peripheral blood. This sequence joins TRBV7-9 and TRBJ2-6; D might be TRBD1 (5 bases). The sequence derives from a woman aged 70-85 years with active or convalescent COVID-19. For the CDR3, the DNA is TGTGCCAGCAGACCCCAGGGCGCTGGGGCCAACGTCCTGACTTTC. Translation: CASRPQGAGANVLTF. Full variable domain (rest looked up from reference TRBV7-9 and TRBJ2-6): DTGVSQNPRHKITKRGQNVTFRCDPISEHNRLYWYRQTLGQGPEFLTYFQNEAQLEKSRLLSDRFSAERPKGSFSTLEIQRTEQGDSAMYLCASRPQGAGANVLTFGAGSRLTVL.